One and the same sample provided the 21 T cell receptor beta chains below, sequenced in a study of blood T cell repertoires in COVID-19. The method was immunoSEQ multiplex PCR; TCRdb's version includes in-frame clones alone and lacks a portion of them. Of more than 65,000 clones listed, roughly 87% were seen once; the top ten hold 5% to 6.5%. Sequencing was carried out using peripheral blood. The receptors originated from a woman between 50 and 59 years old with acute or convalescent COVID-19.

The chain links TRBV19 to TRBJ1-5, with D possibly being TRBD1 (6 bases). Trimming stripped 10 bases from V and 3 bases from J, with 16 bases between. Germline loops: CDR1 LNHDA, CDR2 SQIVND (reference sequence). The CDR3 extends over 14 amino acids. The CDR3 coding sequence is TGTGCCACCACGGACAGACCACCCAATCAGCCCCAGCATTTT. It specifies CATTDRPPNQPQHF.

The chain employs TRBV7-2 and TRBJ1-5, with 8 bases lining up with TRBD1. Germline CDR1 SGHTA, CDR2 FQGNSA. Trimming cost V 3 bases and J 6 bases; bases outside gene matches: 1. The CDR3 covers 13 residues. The DNA of the CDR3 is TGTGCCAGCAGCTTTGACAGGGGTCAGCCCCAGCATTTT. It specifies CASSFDRGQPQHF.

This clone was counted a few times. The chain recombines TRBV12-2 with TRBJ2-7; the table's D gene call, TRBD2, was not cross checked with the DNA. TRBV12-2 is a listed pseudogene. The CDR3 runs to 22 residues. The CDR3 sequence is CASRPLLIPGLAGCLWGLEQYF. CDR3 DNA sequence: TGTGCAAGTCGCCCACTCCTCATCCCGGGACTAGCGGGGTGTCTTTGGGGGCTAGAGCAGTACTTC.

The chain carries TRBV7-2 and TRBJ2-5, with no clear D. The germline V and J ends were trimmed by 9 bases and 7 bases, with 21 bases remaining between them. Germline values: CDR1 SGHTA, CDR2 FQGNSA. The CDR3 is 14 residues long. CDR3: CASLIPTQSATQYF. In DNA form, the CDR3 reads TGTGCCAGTTTAATACCAACCCAAAGCGCGACCCAGTACTTC.

V is TRBV5-1 and J is TRBJ2-2; perhaps TRBD2 as D (6 bases). Germline V gene data show CDR1 as SGHRS and CDR2 as YFSETQ. Trimming cost V 2 bases and J 7 bases, with 12 bases left between them. The length of the CDR3 is 14 residues. For the CDR3, the DNA is TGCGCCAGCAGCTTCGAACTAGCAGGCGGGGAGCTGTTTTTT. Translating gives CASSFELAGGELFF. The entire variable domain, with the rest obtained from reference TRBV5-1 and TRBJ2-2, is as follows: KAGVTQTPRYLIKTRGQQVTLSCSPISGHRSVSWYQQTPGQGLQFLFEYFSETQRNKGNFPGRFSGRQFSNSRSEMNVSTLELGDSALYLCASSFELAGGELFFGEGSRLTVL.

This chain joins TRBV27 and TRBJ2-1, with D uncertain. CDR1 is MNHEY, CDR2 SMNVEV, per germline (reference sequence). With 3 bases removed from V and 0 bases from J, the gap between germline ends came to 9 bases. The CDR3 runs 15 residues. The CDR3 coding sequence is TGTGCCAGCAGTTTCCAGATGCTCTCCTACAATGAGCAGTTCTTC. As protein: CASSFQMLSYNEQFF.

The chain combines TRBV6-5 with TRBJ2-7; D not certain. The CDR3 extends over 13 amino acids. Germline CDR1 MNHEY, CDR2 SVGAGI. The germline V and J ends were trimmed by 7 bases and 5 bases, with 15 bases remaining between them. The CDR3: CASNPRSSHEQYF. The CDR3 DNA sequence: TGTGCCAGCAACCCCCGGAGTTCCCACGAGCAGTACTTC.

The chain links TRBV10-3 to TRBJ1-1; D is perhaps TRBD1 (6 bases). The CDR3 is 15 residues long. The V end lost 2 bases, the J end lost 1 base, and 11 bases lay between the germline ends. Per germline, CDR1 ENHRY and CDR2 SYGVKD. CDR3 DNA sequence: TGTGCCATCAGTGAGCCCGGACAGCAGAACACTGAAGCTTTCTTT. Translated, it gives CAISEPGQQNTEAFF.

This clone has a handful of counts. Other DNA sequences from this sample encode an identical CDR3 as well. The chain recombines TRBV7-3 with TRBJ1-3, with D maybe TRBD1 (6 bases). The CDR3 is made up of 15 amino acids. V was clipped by 0 bases and J by 0 bases, with 6 bases between them. Germline assignment: CDR1 SGHTA and CDR2 FQGTGA. The CDR3 coding sequence is TGTGCCAGCAGCTTAACAGGGGGCTCTGGAAACACCATATATTTT. It encodes CASSLTGGSGNTIYF.

This clone was seen only once. The chain couples TRBV6-6 to TRBJ1-1, with 9 bases that match TRBD1. The CDR3 is 16 amino acids. The J segment lost 0 bases and the V segment lost 7 bases, leaving 9 bases of the junction unmatched. Per the germline V gene, CDR1 is MNHNY and CDR2 is SVGAGI (reference sequence). CDR3 nucleotide sequence: TGTGCCAGCATGGGTACAGGGGGCTTGATGAACACTGAAGCTTTCTTT. Protein: CASMGTGGLMNTEAFF.

In DNA, the CDR3 is TGTGCCAGCAGTGGCGGGGTCCACCTCAATGAGCAGTTCTTC. This gives the protein CASSGGVHLNEQFF. The chain couples TRBV2 to TRBJ2-1; D possibly corresponds to TRBD2 (6 bases). Deletions cut 4 bases from V and 6 bases from J, with 13 bases between. Germline loops: CDR1 SNHLY, CDR2 FYNNEI. This CDR3 comprises 14 residues.

The chain combines TRBV2 with TRBJ2-5; maybe TRBD2 (6 bases). V lost 8 bases, J lost 0 bases, and 16 bases lay in between. The CDR3 consists of 15 residues. Germline assignment: CDR1 SNHLY and CDR2 FYNNEI. The CDR3 DNA reads TGTGCCAGCGGCGGGATAAATACAAACCAAGAGACCCAGTACTTC. Amino acids: CASGGINTNQETQYF.

This clone has more than one count but fewer than ten. The chain uses TRBV5-1 and TRBJ2-1; unclear D gene. V was shortened by 6 bases and J by 8 bases, with 18 bases between the two germline ends. Germline CDR1 reads SGHRS; CDR2 reads YFSETQ. This CDR3 region has 14 residues. DNA of the CDR3: TGCGCCAGCACCGAATTGGCACCGCACGATGAGCAGTTCTTC. It translates to CASTELAPHDEQFF.

The chain joins TRBV6-5 to TRBJ2-1, with D possibly matching TRBD2 (6 bases). Germline V gene data show CDR1 as MNHEY and CDR2 as SVGAGI. V lost 10 bases and J 6 bases, leaving 22 bases between the germline ends. The CDR3 consists of 15 residues. The chain's CDR3 is CATRTTFGSGNEQFF. The CDR3 coding sequence is TGTGCCACACGGACAACCTTCGGGAGTGGCAATGAGCAGTTCTTC.

J is TRBJ2-2 and V is TRBV10-1; 7 nucleotides agree with TRBD1. Per the germline V gene, CDR1 is WNHNN and CDR2 is SYGVQD (reference sequence). V dropped 4 bases and J dropped 0; count of bases not matched to a gene: 5. CDR3 length: 16 amino acids. The DNA for the CDR3 is TGCGCCAGCAGTGCGGACAGGAGAGCGAACACCGGGGAGCTGTTTTTT. Its protein is CASSADRRANTGELFF.

This chain links TRBV27 with TRBJ2-1, with 7 bases that match TRBD2. The germline V gene encodes CDR1 MNHEY and CDR2 SMNVEV (reference sequence). J was trimmed by 4 bases and V by 3 bases; bases with no gene match: 9. The CDR3 totals 16 residues. Here the CDR3 DNA reads TGTGCCAGCAGTTTGGACCGCCTAGCGGATTACAATGAGCAGTTCTTC. This translates into CASSLDRLADYNEQFF.

The gene calls are TRBV14 and TRBJ2-1; 8 bases map to TRBD2. The CDR3 extends over 16 amino acids. Germline CDR1 SGHDN, CDR2 FVKESK. The ends lost 6 bases at V and 0 bases at J; junction bases unmatched: 7. CDR3 in amino acids: CASSLSGGSSYNEQFF. CDR3 sequence (DNA): TGTGCCAGCAGTCTCTCGGGGGGGAGCTCCTACAATGAGCAGTTCTTC.

The chain employs TRBV19 and TRBJ1-5; the match to TRBD1 covers 10 bases. Germline loops: CDR1 LNHDA, CDR2 SQIVND (reference sequence). This CDR3 is 14 amino acids long. V lost 3 bases, J lost 7 bases, and 3 bases stayed unmatched. Here the CDR3 DNA reads TGTGCCAGTAGTATTCGACAGGGGGCGCAGCCCCAGCATTTT. It is translated as CASSIRQGAQPQHF.

Comments on this clone: One end of the junction varies from germline; a read error may be responsible. The sample carries other DNA sequences with the same CDR3. The V and J genes are TRBV7-7 and TRBJ2-7, with 12 nucleotides matching TRBD1. This CDR3 comprises 14 residues. Per germline, CDR1 SSHAT and CDR2 FNYEAQ (reference sequence). The CDR3 DNA reads as TGTGCTAGCAGCCCGGGACAGGGGGCTTACGAGCAGTACTTC. Protein sequence: CASSPGQGAYEQYF. The full variable domain, in which reference TRBV7-7 and TRBJ2-7 provide the parts outside the CDR3, is GAGVSQSPRYKVTKRGQDVTLRCDPISSHATLYWYQQALGQGPEFLTYFNYEAQPDKSGLPSDRFSAERPEGSISTLTIQRTEQRDSAMYRCASSPGQGAYEQYFGPGTRLTVT.

The rearrangement links TRBV10-1 to TRBJ2-4; TRBD1 agrees at 9 bases. The ends lost 3 bases at V and 3 bases at J; junction bases unmatched: 3. The CDR3 has 15 amino acids. CDR1 is WNHNN, CDR2 SYGVQD, per germline (reference sequence). CDR3 region: CASSDRTGVKNIQYF. In DNA, the CDR3 is TGCGCCAGCAGTGACAGGACAGGGGTCAAAAACATTCAGTACTTC.

J is TRBJ1-1 and V is TRBV7-2; tentatively, D is TRBD1 (5 bases). Germline lookup yields CDR1 SGHTA and CDR2 FQGNSA. Trimming removed 1 base at V and 9 bases at J, with 9 bases between. This CDR3 is built from 12 residues. The CDR3 protein is CASSLDDRKAFF. CDR3 DNA sequence: TGTGCCAGCAGCTTAGATGACAGAAAAGCTTTCTTT.